The present TCR beta chain was sequenced within a study of blood T cells in healthy people across ages. Overall study: For every two T cells, template switching captured about one barcoded beta molecule.

In germline, CDR1 is LNHDA, CDR2 SQIVND (reference sequence). Trimming removed 8 bases from V and 7 bases from J; junction bases left unmatched: 7. This CDR3 has 13 residues. Next came a second PCR, run for roughly 6 to 11 cycles, which used a sample-barcoded 5' primer along with a J-beta primer mix. TCRdb redid the calling of the 5' RACE reads with MiXCR, one entry per CDR3 protein. The sample carries about 1,000,000 distinct CDR3 sequences, 35% to 50% recorded once. The receptor was derived from an older woman in good health. The J gene is TRBJ2-1, the V gene TRBV19; TRBD1 matches 8 bases. The specimen was blood. CDR3 nucleotides: TGTGCCAGTGCCCGGACAGGGTGGAATGAGCAGTTCTTC. Encoded protein: CASARTGWNEQFF.